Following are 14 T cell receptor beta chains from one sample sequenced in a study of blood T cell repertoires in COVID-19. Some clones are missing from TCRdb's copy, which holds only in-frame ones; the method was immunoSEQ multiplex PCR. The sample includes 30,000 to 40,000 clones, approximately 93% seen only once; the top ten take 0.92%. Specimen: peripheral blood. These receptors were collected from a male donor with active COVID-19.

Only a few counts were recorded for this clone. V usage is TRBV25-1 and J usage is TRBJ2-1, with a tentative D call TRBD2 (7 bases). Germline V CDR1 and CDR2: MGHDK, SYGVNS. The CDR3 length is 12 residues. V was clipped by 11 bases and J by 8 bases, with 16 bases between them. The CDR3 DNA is TGTGCCCCCAGGGAGGGGGTGCATGAGCAGTTCTTC. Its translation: CAPREGVHEQFF.

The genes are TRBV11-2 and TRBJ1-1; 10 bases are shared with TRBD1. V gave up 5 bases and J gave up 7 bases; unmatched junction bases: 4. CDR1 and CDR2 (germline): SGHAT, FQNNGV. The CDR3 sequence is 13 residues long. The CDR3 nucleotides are TGTGCCAGCAGCCCCGGGACAGGGGTTGAAGCTTTCTTT. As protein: CASSPGTGVEAFF.

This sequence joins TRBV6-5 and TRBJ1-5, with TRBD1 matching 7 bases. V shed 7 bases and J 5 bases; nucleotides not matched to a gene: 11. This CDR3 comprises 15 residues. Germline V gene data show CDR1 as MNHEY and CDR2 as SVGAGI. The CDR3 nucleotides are TGTGCCAGCAAAGGGGGCCAGGGCGGATATCAGCCCCAGCATTTT. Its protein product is CASKGGQGGYQPQHF.

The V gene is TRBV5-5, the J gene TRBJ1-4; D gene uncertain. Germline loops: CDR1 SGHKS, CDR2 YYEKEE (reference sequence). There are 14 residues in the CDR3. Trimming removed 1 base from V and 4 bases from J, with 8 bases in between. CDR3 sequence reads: CASSLSQINEKLFF. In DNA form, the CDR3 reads TGTGCCAGCAGCTTGTCCCAGATTAATGAAAAACTGTTTTTT.

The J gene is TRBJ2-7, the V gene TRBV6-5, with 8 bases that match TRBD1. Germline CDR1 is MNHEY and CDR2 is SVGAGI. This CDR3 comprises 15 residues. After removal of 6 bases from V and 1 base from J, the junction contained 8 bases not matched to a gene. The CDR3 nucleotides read TGTGCCAGCAGCCTAAGGGGGGACAGGTCCTACGAGCAGTACTTC. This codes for CASSLRGDRSYEQYF.

DNA for the CDR3: TGTGCCAGTAGTGCGGGGAGAGGCACTGAAGCTTTCTTT. It specifies CASSAGRGTEAFF. The V call is TRBV19, the J call TRBJ1-1; D is undetermined. V was clipped by 5 bases and J by 4 bases, with 11 bases between them. This CDR3 region has 13 residues. Looked up from germline, CDR1 is LNHDA and CDR2 is SQIVND (reference sequence).

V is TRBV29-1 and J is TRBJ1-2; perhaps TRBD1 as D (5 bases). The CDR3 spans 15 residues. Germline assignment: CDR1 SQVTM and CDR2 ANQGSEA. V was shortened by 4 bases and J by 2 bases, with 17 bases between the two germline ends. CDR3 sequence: CSVGLGQGGNYGYTF. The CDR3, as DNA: TGCAGCGTTGGGCTCGGCCAGGGCGGCAACTATGGCTACACCTTC.

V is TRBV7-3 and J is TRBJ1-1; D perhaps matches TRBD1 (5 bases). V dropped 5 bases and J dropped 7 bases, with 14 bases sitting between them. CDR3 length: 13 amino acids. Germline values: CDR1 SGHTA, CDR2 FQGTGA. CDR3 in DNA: TGTGCCAGCAGCCTGGGGACTTACGGTGAAGCTTTCTTT. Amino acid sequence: CASSLGTYGEAFF. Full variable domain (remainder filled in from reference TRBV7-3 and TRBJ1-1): GAGVSQTPSNKVTEKGKYVELRCDPISGHTALYWYRQSLGQGPEFLIYFQGTGAADDSGLPNDRFFAVRPEGSVSTLKIQRTERGDSAVYLCASSLGTYGEAFFGQGTRLTVV.

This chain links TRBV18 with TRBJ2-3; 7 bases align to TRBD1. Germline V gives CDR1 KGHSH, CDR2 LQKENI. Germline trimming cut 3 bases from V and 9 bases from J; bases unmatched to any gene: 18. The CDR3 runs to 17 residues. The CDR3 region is CASSPQTGQTAQGTQYF. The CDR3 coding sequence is TGTGCCAGCTCACCGCAGACGGGACAGACGGCCCAGGGAACGCAGTATTTT.

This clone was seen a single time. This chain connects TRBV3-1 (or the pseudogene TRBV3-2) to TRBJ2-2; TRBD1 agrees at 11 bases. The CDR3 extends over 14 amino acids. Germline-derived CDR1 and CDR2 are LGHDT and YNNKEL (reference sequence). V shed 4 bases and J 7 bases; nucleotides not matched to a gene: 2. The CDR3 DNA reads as TGTGCCAGCAGCCGGACAGGGGGCATCGGGGAGCTGTTTTTT. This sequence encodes CASSRTGGIGELFF.

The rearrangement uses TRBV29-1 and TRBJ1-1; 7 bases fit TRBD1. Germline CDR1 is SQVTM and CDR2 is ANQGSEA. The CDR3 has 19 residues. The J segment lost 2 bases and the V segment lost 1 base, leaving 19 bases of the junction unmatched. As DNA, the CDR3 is TGCAGCGTTGAAGCTCCGTACGTAGGGGGCGCGGGAAAAAACACTGAAGCTTTCTTT. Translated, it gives CSVEAPYVGGAGKNTEAFF. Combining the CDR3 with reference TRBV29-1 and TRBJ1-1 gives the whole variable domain SAVISQKPSRDICQRGTSLTIQCQVDSQVTMMFWYRQQPGQSLTLIATANQGSEATYESGFVIDKFPISRPNLTFSTLTVSNMSPEDSSIYLCSVEAPYVGGAGKNTEAFFGQGTRLTVV.

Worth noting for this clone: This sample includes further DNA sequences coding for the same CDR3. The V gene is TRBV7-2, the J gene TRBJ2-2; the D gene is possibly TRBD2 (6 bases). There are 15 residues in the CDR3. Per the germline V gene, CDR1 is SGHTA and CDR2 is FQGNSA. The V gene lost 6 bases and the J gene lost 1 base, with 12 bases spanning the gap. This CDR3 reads CASRPRGLNTGELFF. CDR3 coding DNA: TGTGCCAGCAGGCCACGGGGGTTGAACACCGGGGAGCTGTTTTTT.

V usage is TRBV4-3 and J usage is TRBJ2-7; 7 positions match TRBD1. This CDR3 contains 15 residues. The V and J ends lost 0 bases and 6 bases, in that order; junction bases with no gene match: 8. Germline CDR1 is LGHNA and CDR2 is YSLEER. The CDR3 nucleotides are TGCGCCAGCAGCCAAGACGGACAGGACCGCAGCGAGCAGTACTTC. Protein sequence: CASSQDGQDRSEQYF.

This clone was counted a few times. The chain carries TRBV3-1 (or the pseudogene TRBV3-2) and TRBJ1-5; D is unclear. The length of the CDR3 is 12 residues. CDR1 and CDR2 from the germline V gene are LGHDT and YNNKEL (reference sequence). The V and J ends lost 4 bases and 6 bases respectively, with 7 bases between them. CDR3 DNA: TGTGCCAGCAGCCCATACGGTCAGCCCCAGCATTTT. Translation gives CASSPYGQPQHF.